These 15 T cell receptor beta chains share one sample of origin, sequenced in a study of shared clonotypes between healthy human individuals (dated by TCRdb to between 2020 and 2021). The method behind the library was the immunoSEQ multiplex PCR assay. The immuneACCESS repertoire file appears here via TCRdb, limited to in-frame rearrangements. These files lack a portion of the clones; in checked studies, under half of the deficit traces to unresolved V genes, and the cause of the others is not known. The sample includes fewer than 200,000 clones, with approximately 95% observed a single time. Clones ranked in the top ten supply 0.067% of the sample. The sequencing sample was made of naive CD4+ T cells sorted from blood. The cell subset or site label for this specimen denotes: CD45RA+ positively selected. These receptor sequences come from a woman aged 25 to 39 in good health.

Turning to this clone: The same CDR3 is also encoded by other DNA sequences in this sample. This chain connects TRBV19 to TRBJ1-5; D possibly corresponds to TRBD1 (5 bases). Per the germline V gene, CDR1 is LNHDA and CDR2 is SQIVND (reference sequence). The germline V and J ends were trimmed by 5 bases and 2 bases, with 10 bases remaining between them. The length of the CDR3 is 14 residues. The CDR3 region is CASSWGRGNQPQHF. The CDR3, as DNA: TGTGCCAGTAGTTGGGGCAGGGGCAATCAGCCCCAGCATTTT.

V and J are TRBV12-5 and TRBJ1-2; no reliable D call. Germline V gene sequence: CDR1 LGHNT, CDR2 FRNRAP. Trimming removed 2 bases from V and 5 bases from J, with 9 bases in between. The CDR3 is 13 amino acids. In DNA, the CDR3 is TGTGCTAGTGGTTTGATCCGGGGTTATGGCTACACCTTC. Amino acid sequence: CASGLIRGYGYTF. Filled out from reference TRBV12-5 and TRBJ1-2, the complete variable domain reads DARVTQTPRHKVTEMGQEVTMRCQPILGHNTVFWYRQTMMQGLELLAYFRNRAPLDDSGMPKDRFSAEMPDATLATLKIQPSEPRDSAVYFCASGLIRGYGYTFGSGTRLTVV.

The rearrangement uses TRBV18 and TRBJ1-2; weak D call: TRBD1 (5 bases). V was trimmed by 2 bases and J by 0 bases, leaving 7 bases between them. The germline V gene has CDR1 KGHSH and CDR2 LQKENI. This CDR3 has 14 residues. The CDR3 nucleotides are TGTGCCAGCTCACCAGGGACTCCTAACTATGGCTACACCTTC. Its protein is CASSPGTPNYGYTF.

The chain links TRBV11-2 to TRBJ2-7, with TRBD1 matching 9 bases. Germline loops: CDR1 SGHAT, CDR2 FQNNGV. The CDR3 extends over 16 amino acids. Losses at the gene ends were 2 bases for V and 0 bases for J; bases not matched to a gene: 5. CDR3 loop: CASSLRGTGSSYEQYF. The CDR3 DNA sequence: TGTGCCAGCAGCTTAAGGGGGACAGGGAGCTCCTACGAGCAGTACTTC.

The V and J genes are TRBV10-3 and TRBJ2-6; D remains ambiguous. The CDR3 consists of 12 residues. V gave up 2 bases and J gave up 4 bases, with 0 bases separating them. In germline, CDR1 is ENHRY, CDR2 SYGVKD. Here the CDR3 reads CAISEGANVLTF. The DNA for the CDR3 is TGTGCCATCAGTGAGGGGGCCAACGTCCTGACTTTC.

This clone was seen a single time. The V call is TRBV28, the J call TRBJ1-4, with D maybe TRBD1 (6 bases). CDR3 size: 15 residues. From germline, CDR1 is MDHEN and CDR2 SYDVKM. The V and J ends lost 6 bases and 3 bases respectively, with 14 bases between them. CDR3 DNA: TGTGCCAGCAGGGGGGCGGACAGAGCTAATGAAAAACTGTTTTTT. The encoded protein is CASRGADRANEKLFF.

This sequence joins TRBV11-2 and TRBJ1-4; D ambiguous. Germline V gives CDR1 SGHAT, CDR2 FQNNGV. Trimming cost V 1 base and J 7 bases, with 4 bases left between them. The CDR3 runs 12 residues. CDR3 in amino acids: CASSLVAEKLFF. The CDR3 DNA sequence: TGTGCCAGCAGCTTAGTGGCTGAAAAACTGTTTTTT. The full variable domain, completed using reference TRBV11-2 and TRBJ1-4, is EAGVAQSPRYKIIEKRQSVAFWCNPISGHATLYWYQQILGQGPKLLIQFQNNGVVDDSQLPKDRFSAERLKGVDSTLKIQPAKLEDSAVYLCASSLVAEKLFFGSGTQLSVL.

The J gene is TRBJ2-3, the V gene TRBV19; D is possibly TRBD1 (5 bases). Deletions cut 3 bases from V and 4 bases from J, with 17 bases between. The CDR3 has 16 residues. Germline assignment: CDR1 LNHDA and CDR2 SQIVND (reference sequence). The CDR3 spells CASSILADRPADTQYF. CDR3 bases: TGTGCCAGTAGTATTTTGGCAGACAGACCAGCAGATACGCAGTATTTT. Full variable domain (missing parts from reference TRBV19 and TRBJ2-3): DGGITQSPKYLFRKEGQNVTLSCEQNLNHDAMYWYRQDPGQGLRLIYYSQIVNDFQKGDIAEGYSVSREKKESFPLTVTSAQKNPTAFYLCASSILADRPADTQYFGPGTRLTVL.

The V and J genes are TRBV30 and TRBJ2-7, with D possibly being TRBD1 (6 bases). The CDR3 runs 13 residues. V was cut by 2 bases and J by 4 bases, with 12 bases left in between. Per the germline V gene, CDR1 is GTSNPN and CDR2 is SVGIG (reference sequence). The DNA of the CDR3 is TGTGCCTGGAGTACACAGGGACGGTACGAGCAGTACTTC. It yields the protein CAWSTQGRYEQYF.

The chain combines TRBV5-1 with TRBJ1-5, with 7 positions matching TRBD1. The germline CDR1 and CDR2 sequences are SGHRS and YFSETQ. CDR3 size: 15 residues. V gave up 5 bases and J gave up 6 bases; unmatched junction bases: 11. The CDR3 DNA reads TGCGCCAGCAGTGCAACAGGGGACTCGGGTCAGCCCCAGCATTTT. The encoded protein is CASSATGDSGQPQHF.

CDR3 nucleotide sequence: TGTGCCAGCGGAGCGGGACTAGCGGGAGGAGCCCCGACTCTCTATGAGCAGTTCTTC. As protein: CASGAGLAGGAPTLYEQFF. V is TRBV11-2 and J is TRBJ2-1; 15 nucleotides match TRBD2. Trimming took 8 bases from V and 8 from J; bases not matched to a gene: 19. Germline V gives CDR1 SGHAT, CDR2 FQNNGV. The CDR3 contains 19 residues.

This clone has just a few counts. Other DNA sequences of this sample code for an identical CDR3. This chain joins TRBV5-1 and TRBJ1-5; tentatively, D is TRBD1 (5 bases). Germline loops: CDR1 SGHRS, CDR2 YFSETQ. Trimming left V 2 bases short and J 3 bases short, with 9 bases between. The CDR3 extends over 14 amino acids. The CDR3 coding sequence is TGCGCCAGCAGCTTAGGACAAGACAATCAGCCCCAGCATTTT. It specifies CASSLGQDNQPQHF. Filled out from reference TRBV5-1 and TRBJ1-5, the complete variable domain reads KAGVTQTPRYLIKTRGQQVTLSCSPISGHRSVSWYQQTPGQGLQFLFEYFSETQRNKGNFPGRFSGRQFSNSRSEMNVSTLELGDSALYLCASSLGQDNQPQHFGDGTRLSIL.

The chain links TRBV6-1 to TRBJ1-1; no firm D call. The V end was cut by 6 bases, the J end by 0 bases, with 8 bases between. Germline assignment: CDR1 MNHNS and CDR2 SASEGT. The CDR3 sequence is 13 residues long. CDR3 loop: CASSGTMNTEAFF. The CDR3 DNA sequence: TGTGCCAGCAGCGGTACGATGAACACTGAAGCTTTCTTT.

This clone was recorded once. The chain couples TRBV2 to TRBJ2-2; 8 bases are shared with TRBD1. Germline CDR1 reads SNHLY; CDR2 reads FYNNEI. This CDR3 has 16 amino acids. V dropped 6 bases and J dropped 3; count of bases not matched to a gene: 9. This CDR3 reads CASSAVQGAYTGELFF. In nucleotides, the CDR3 is TGTGCCAGCAGCGCGGTTCAGGGGGCCTACACCGGGGAGCTGTTTTTT.

This sequence joins TRBV18 and TRBJ2-2, with D unclear. This CDR3 has 15 residues. Germline CDR1 and CDR2: KGHSH and LQKENI. V lost 2 bases, J lost 0 bases, and 7 bases lay in between. The CDR3 DNA reads as TGTGCCAGCTCACCAAATCGTGCGAACACCGGGGAGCTGTTTTTT. Translation gives CASSPNRANTGELFF.